Each of the 11 T cell receptor beta chains below was sequenced from the same sample in a study of regulatory T cells in long-lasting Graves disease. iRepertoire HTBI primers and Arm-PCR of CDR3 regions built TCR beta libraries. TCRdb recomputed calls from the multiplex PCR reads with MiXCR, one row per CDR3 protein. The repertoire holds about half a million distinct CDR3 sequences, with about 12% as singletons. Time point indicated: newly diagnosed GD, antithyroid drugs for less than 3 months. PBMC-derived RNA was used for the TCR library. These same data were also listed under a study on T cells in Graves' hyperthyroidism and ophthalmopathy.

Material: peripheral blood mononuclear cells (PBMCs), obtained at new diagnosis, from a patient treated with antithyroid drugs. The receptors originated from a woman in her thirties with Graves disease.

J is TRBJ2-1 and V is TRBV9, with D hard to call. The germline CDR1 and CDR2 sequences are SGDLS and YYNGEE. The germline V and J ends were trimmed by 0 bases and 5 bases, with 9 bases remaining between them. CDR3 size: 14 residues. This CDR3 is CASSVGNRNNEQFF. The CDR3 nucleotides are TGTGCCAGCAGCGTAGGGAATAGGAACAATGAGCAGTTCTTC.

This CDR3 reads CASSLDPGNEQYF. The CDR3, as DNA: TGTGCCAGCAGCTTAGATCCGGGTAACGAGCAGTACTTC. The chain combines TRBV11-3 with TRBJ2-7; D remains unclear. This CDR3 is 13 amino acids long. Trimming removed 0 bases from V and 5 bases from J, with 8 bases in between. Germline V gives CDR1 SGHNT, CDR2 YENEEA.

This chain uses TRBV24-1 with TRBJ2-3; D is possibly TRBD1 or TRBD2 (6 bases each). The J call may be faulty, since TRBJ2-5 better matches the DNA end. This CDR3 is built from 14 residues. Germline V CDR1 and CDR2: KGHDR, SFDVKD. The CDR3 bases are TGTGCCACCAGTGATCCCGGGGGCGTTGAGACCCAGTACTTC. Translated, it gives CATSDPGGVETQYF.

This clonotype was recorded at least ten times. The chain has TRBV14 and TRBJ2-1; TRBD2 agrees at 16 bases. J lost 8 bases, V lost 2 bases, and 9 bases had no gene match. This CDR3 contains 18 residues. CDR1 SGHDN and CDR2 FVKESK come from the germline V gene. The CDR3 nucleotides are TGTGCCAGCAGCCAATCGCCGGGACTAGCGGGAGGGAGGTATGAGCAGTTCTTC. It translates to CASSQSPGLAGGRYEQFF.

This chain uses TRBV9 with TRBJ2-1; 8 bases fit TRBD2. The CDR3 is 14 residues long. From germline, CDR1 is SGDLS and CDR2 YYNGEE. Trimming cost V 0 bases and J 8 bases; bases outside gene matches: 4. The CDR3 DNA is TGTGCCAGCAGCGTAGGAGCGGGAGCGGATGAGCAGTTCTTC. As protein: CASSVGAGADEQFF.

The chain joins TRBV7-3 to TRBJ2-1; D unclear. CDR3 length: 14 amino acids. Germline CDR1 SGHTA, CDR2 FQGTGA. Trimming pared 0 bases from V and 9 bases from J, leaving 12 bases between. In DNA, the CDR3 is TGTGCCAGCAGCTTAACCGCTAGTAATCGTGAGCAGTTCTTC. It yields the protein CASSLTASNREQFF.

This clonotype appeared once. The rearrangement links TRBV28 to TRBJ2-1, with D possibly TRBD2 on 5 matching bases. V lost 2 bases and J lost 8, with 10 bases in between. CDR3 length: 13 residues. The germline V gene encodes CDR1 MDHEN and CDR2 SYDVKM. Written as DNA, the CDR3 is TGTGCCAGCAGTTTAAGTGGGAGTGATGAGCAGTTCTTC. This translates into CASSLSGSDEQFF.

This clonotype was seen many times. The chain joins TRBV7-2 to TRBJ1-2; D is uncertain. Trimming cost V 2 bases and J 8 bases, with 9 bases left between them. This CDR3 is built from 12 residues. Germline assignment: CDR1 SGHTA and CDR2 FQGNSA. The CDR3, as DNA: TGTGCCAGCAGCTTAAATATGGAGGGCTACACCTTC. It yields the protein CASSLNMEGYTF. Full variable domain (rest looked up from reference TRBV7-2 and TRBJ1-2): GAGVSQSPSNKVTEKGKDVELRCDPISGHTALYWYRQSLGQGLEFLIYFQGNSAPDKSGLPSDRFSAERTGGSVSTLTIQRTQQEDSAVYLCASSLNMEGYTFGSGTRLTVV.

This clonotype was detected many times. V usage is TRBV28 and J usage is TRBJ2-7; perhaps TRBD1 as D (7 bases). V was cut by 4 bases and J by 4 bases, with 20 bases left in between. The CDR3 is made up of 16 amino acids. Per the germline V gene, CDR1 is MDHEN and CDR2 is SYDVKM. Here the CDR3 reads CASSSQTGLRGYEQYF. In nucleotides, the CDR3 is TGTGCCAGCAGTTCTCAGACAGGGTTGCGGGGATACGAGCAGTACTTC.

This clonotype was detected ten times or more. V gene TRBV7-2 combines with J gene TRBJ2-5; D unresolved. V was trimmed by 4 bases and J by 5 bases, leaving 8 bases between them. Germline values: CDR1 SGHTA, CDR2 FQGNSA. The CDR3 is 12 amino acids. As DNA, the CDR3 is TGTGCCAGCAGCTCGGACGCGGAGACCCAGTACTTC. Residues: CASSSDAETQYF.

This clonotype was seen repeatedly, ten times or more. V usage is TRBV20-1 and J usage is TRBJ2-3; D tentatively reads TRBD1 or TRBD2 (6 bases each). This CDR3 has 16 amino acids. Germline loops: CDR1 DFQATT, CDR2 SNEGSKA (reference sequence). The germline V and J ends were trimmed by 0 bases and 1 base, with 14 bases remaining between them. DNA of the CDR3: TGCAGTGCTAGAGATCACTTGGAGGGGGGCACAGATACGCAGTATTTT. Amino acids: CSARDHLEGGTDTQYF.